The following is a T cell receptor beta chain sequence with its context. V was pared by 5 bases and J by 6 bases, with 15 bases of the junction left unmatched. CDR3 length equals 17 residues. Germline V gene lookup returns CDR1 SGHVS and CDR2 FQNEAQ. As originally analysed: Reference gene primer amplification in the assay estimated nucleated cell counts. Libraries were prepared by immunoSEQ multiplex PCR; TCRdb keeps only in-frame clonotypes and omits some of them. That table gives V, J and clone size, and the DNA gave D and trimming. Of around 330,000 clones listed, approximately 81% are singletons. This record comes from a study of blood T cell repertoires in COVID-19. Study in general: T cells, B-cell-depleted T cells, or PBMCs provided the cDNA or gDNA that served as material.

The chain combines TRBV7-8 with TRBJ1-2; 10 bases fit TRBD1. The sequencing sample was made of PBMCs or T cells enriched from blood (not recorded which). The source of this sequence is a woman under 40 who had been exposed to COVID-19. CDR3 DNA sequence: TGTGCCAGCAGCGAAAAGGAGACAGGGGGCGGAGAAGATGGCTACACCTTC. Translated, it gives CASSEKETGGGEDGYTF.